This TCR beta chain was recovered during a study of blood T cell repertoires in COVID-19. Overall study context: The United States, Italy and Spain supplied acute and convalescent COVID-19 samples. The analysed material was cDNA or gDNA that came from T cells, B-cell-depleted T cells, or PBMCs.

Germline loops: CDR1 KGHSH, CDR2 LQKENI. With 6 bases removed from V and 9 bases from J, the gap between germline ends came to 21 bases. The CDR3 totals 14 residues. Membership in each cohort depended on participant-reported clinical history. Assay used: immunoSEQ multiplex PCR; TCRdb lists only in-frame clones, some missing. The table shows 200,000 to 250,000 clones, with 90% occurring only once. The sample taken for sequencing was PBMCs or T cells enriched from blood (not recorded which). This sequence originates from a man aged 30-40 years who had been exposed to COVID-19. This chain connects TRBV18 to TRBJ2-7; a possible D gene is TRBD1 (5 bases). The CDR3 DNA is TGTGCCAGCTCTCCCAGACCTGCCGAAGGGGTGCAGTACTTC. Translation: CASSPRPAEGVQYF.